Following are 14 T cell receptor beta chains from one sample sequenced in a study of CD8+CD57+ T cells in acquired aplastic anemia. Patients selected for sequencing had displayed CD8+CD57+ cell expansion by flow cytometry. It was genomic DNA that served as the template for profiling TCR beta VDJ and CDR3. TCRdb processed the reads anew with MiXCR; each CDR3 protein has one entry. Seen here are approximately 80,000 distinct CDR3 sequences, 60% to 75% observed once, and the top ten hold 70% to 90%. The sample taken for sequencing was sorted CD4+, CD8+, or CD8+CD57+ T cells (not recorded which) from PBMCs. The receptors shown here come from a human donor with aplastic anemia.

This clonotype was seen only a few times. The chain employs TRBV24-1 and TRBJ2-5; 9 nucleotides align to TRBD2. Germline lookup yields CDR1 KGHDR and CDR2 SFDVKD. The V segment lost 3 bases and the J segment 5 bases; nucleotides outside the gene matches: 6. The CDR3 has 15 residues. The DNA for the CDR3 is TGTGCCACCAGTGATCCTAGCGGGAACGGTGAGACCCAGTACTTC. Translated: CATSDPSGNGETQYF.

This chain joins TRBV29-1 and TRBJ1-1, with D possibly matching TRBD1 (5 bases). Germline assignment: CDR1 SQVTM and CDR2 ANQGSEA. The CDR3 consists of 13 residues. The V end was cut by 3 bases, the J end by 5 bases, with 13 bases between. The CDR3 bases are TGCAGCGTTGATGGGGGAACGGTTACTGAAGCTTTCTTT. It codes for CSVDGGTVTEAFF.

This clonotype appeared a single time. CDR3 protein: CATSRTGPNEKLFF. The CDR3 DNA reads TGTGCCACGTCAAGGACAGGGCCTAATGAAAAACTGTTTTTT. The chain couples TRBV10-3 to TRBJ1-4, with 8 positions matching TRBD1. The germline V gene has CDR1 ENHRY and CDR2 SYGVKD. J was trimmed by 3 bases and V by 10 bases; bases with no gene match: 7. This CDR3 has 14 residues.

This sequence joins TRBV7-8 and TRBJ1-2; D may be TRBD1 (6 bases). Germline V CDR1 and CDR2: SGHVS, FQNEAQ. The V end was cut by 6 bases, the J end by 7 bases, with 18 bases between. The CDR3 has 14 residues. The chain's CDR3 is CASSADRVVRGYTF. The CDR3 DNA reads TGTGCCAGCAGTGCGGACAGAGTAGTACGTGGCTACACCTTC.

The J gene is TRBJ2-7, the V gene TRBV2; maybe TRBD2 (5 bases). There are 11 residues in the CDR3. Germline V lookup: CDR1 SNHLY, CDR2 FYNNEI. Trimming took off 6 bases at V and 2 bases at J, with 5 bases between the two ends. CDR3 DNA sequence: TGTGCCAGCAGCGGGACCTACGAGCAGTACTTC. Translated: CASSGTYEQYF.

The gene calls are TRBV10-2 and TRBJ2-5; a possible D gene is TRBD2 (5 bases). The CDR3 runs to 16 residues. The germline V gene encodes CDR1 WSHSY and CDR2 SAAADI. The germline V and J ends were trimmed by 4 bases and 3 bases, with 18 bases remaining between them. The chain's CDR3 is CASSVGVPRVEETQYF. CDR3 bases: TGCGCCAGCAGTGTGGGTGTACCGCGGGTGGAAGAGACCCAGTACTTC.

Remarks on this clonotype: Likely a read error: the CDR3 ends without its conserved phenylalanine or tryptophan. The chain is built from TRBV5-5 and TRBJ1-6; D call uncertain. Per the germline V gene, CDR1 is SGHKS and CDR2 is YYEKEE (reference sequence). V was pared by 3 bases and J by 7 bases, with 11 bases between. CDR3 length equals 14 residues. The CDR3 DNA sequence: TGTGCCAGCAGCTGGGCGGGAGTCAATTCACCCCTCCACCTT. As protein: CASSWAGVNSPLHL.

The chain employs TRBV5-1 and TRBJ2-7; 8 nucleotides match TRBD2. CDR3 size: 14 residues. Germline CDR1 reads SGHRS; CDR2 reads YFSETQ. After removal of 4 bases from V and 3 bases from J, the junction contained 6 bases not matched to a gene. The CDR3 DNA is TGCGCCAGCAGCCCGGGGGGGCAGGGCTACGAGCAGTACTTC. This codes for CASSPGGQGYEQYF.

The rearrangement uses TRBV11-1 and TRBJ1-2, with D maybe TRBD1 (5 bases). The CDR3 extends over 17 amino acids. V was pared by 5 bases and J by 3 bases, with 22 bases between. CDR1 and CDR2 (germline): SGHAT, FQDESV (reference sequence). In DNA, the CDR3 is TGTGCCAGCAGCACACTTAAACCCCCAGGGATTGACTATGGCTACACCTTC. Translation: CASSTLKPPGIDYGYTF. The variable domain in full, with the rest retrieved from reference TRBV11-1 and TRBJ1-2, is EAEVAQSPRYKITEKSQAVAFWCDPISGHATLYWYRQILGQGPELLVQFQDESVVDDSQLPKDRFSAERLKGVDSTLKIQPAELGDSAMYLCASSTLKPPGIDYGYTFGSGTRLTVV.

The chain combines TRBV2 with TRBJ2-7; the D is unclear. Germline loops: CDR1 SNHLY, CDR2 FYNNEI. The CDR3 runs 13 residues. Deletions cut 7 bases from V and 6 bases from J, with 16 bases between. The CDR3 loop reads CASTTDMAGEQYF. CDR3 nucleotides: TGTGCCAGCACAACTGACATGGCAGGCGAGCAGTACTTC.

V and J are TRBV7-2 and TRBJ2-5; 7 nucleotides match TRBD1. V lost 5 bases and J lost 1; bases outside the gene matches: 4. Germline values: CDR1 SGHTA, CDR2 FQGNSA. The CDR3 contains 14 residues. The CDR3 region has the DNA TGTGCCAGCAGCCAAAACAGGGGCCAAGAGACCCAGTACTTC. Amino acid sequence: CASSQNRGQETQYF.

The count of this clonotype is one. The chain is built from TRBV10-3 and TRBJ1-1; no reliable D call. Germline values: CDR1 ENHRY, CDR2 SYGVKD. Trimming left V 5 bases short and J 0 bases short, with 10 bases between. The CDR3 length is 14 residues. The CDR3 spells CAISPRTLNTEAFF. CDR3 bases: TGTGCCATCAGTCCCCGGACGTTGAACACTGAAGCTTTCTTT.

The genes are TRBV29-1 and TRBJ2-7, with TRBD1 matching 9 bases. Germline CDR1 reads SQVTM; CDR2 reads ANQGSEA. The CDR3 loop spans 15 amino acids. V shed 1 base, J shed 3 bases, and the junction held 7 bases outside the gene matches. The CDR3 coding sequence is TGCAGCGTTGAAGGGTTAGGGACAGGGATCTACGAGCAGTACTTC. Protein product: CSVEGLGTGIYEQYF.

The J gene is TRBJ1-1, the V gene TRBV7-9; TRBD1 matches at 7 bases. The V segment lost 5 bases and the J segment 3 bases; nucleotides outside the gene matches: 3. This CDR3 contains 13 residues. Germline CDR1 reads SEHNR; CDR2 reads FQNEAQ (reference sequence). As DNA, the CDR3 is TGTGCCAGCAGCCCCGACAGGGACACTGAAGCTTTCTTT. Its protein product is CASSPDRDTEAFF.